Below, one TCR beta chain is given with its context. The antigen this receptor binds is unknown. One end of the junction is discordant with germline, which a read error may explain. The CDR3 holds 15 amino acids from the cysteine to the phenylalanine. Only the CDR3 part of the read is kept: 45 bases, read in frame from the first base. CDR1 is given as SGHTA and CDR2 as FQGNSA, both from the germline V gene. The donors were healthy, HIV-negative adults with no recently reported acute infections or vaccinations. Every donor was a Caucasian adult residing in Nashville, Tennessee, USA. CD4+ T cells were enriched by magnetic negative selection, after which naive cells were positively selected on CD45RA and the negative fraction was taken as the memory subset. Blood was collected by leukapheresis, and PBMCs were isolated by Ficoll-Histopaque density gradient centrifugation and then cryopreserved in liquid nitrogen vapor phase. Purity and quantity of every magnetically sorted T cell population were checked by analytical flow cytometry. Genomic DNA was isolated from every sorted fraction and measured by UV absorbance on a Nanodrop 2000c.

TCR CDR3 regions were amplified from genomic DNA by multiplex PCR using the deep immunoSEQ assay. For each cell subset, the extracted genomic DNA was distributed evenly across all wells of several immunoSEQ 96-well plates, and each plate served as one replicate. For sorted subsets, each replicate PCR was loaded with approximately 200 ng genomic DNA, equivalent to 32,000 or so T cell genomes. Purified libraries were measured with a Qubit 3.0 fluorometer, size-checked on a Bioanalyzer 2100, and measured again with the KAPA Library Quantification kit. Each immunoSEQ 96-well plate was sequenced on its own single-read 150-cycle Illumina NextSeq 550 flow cell. From the authors' description of their analysis: Because the immunoSEQ output held only junctional sequences and lacked quality scores, the filtering could not match the filtering applied to full-length reads. Sequences were annotated with PyIR, a Python wrapper for IgBLAST v1.9, and V/J genes and CDR3 were assigned using IMGT germline references. Reads with weak V/J assignments (E-value above 1e-6), missing CDR3, stop codons, out-of-frame junctions, or ambiguous translated residues were removed. V3J clonotypes were defined as sequences sharing an identical inferred V gene, J gene, and CDR3 amino acid sequence. Percentage overlap between repertoires was computed as shared unique clonotypes divided by the size of the smaller repertoire. RTK rarefaction, the Chao1 estimator, and Recon v2.1 estimates of unobserved clonotypes were used to assess repertoire richness. OLGA was used to compute generation probabilities for all TCRbeta clonotypes that the gDNA method yielded from a handful of donors. This is the immuneACCESS table as TCRdb keeps it, with only in-frame sequences that have V and J called. A part of the clones is gone; compared with another copy, unresolved V genes explain less than half, and the rest is unexplained. The V and J calls and clone size are taken from that table; D and trimming were inferred from the DNA. In all, the sample holds about 1 million clones, and under 80% of those were seen once. The top ten hold about 1.4% of the sample.

These data belong to a study of shared clonotypes between healthy human individuals (TCRdb year 2020). Turning to the overall study: Two women and a few men aged 18 to 49 years were included in the cohort. For each donor, CD4 naive and CD4 memory were each given three plates, CD8 naive was given two plates, and CD8 memory was given one plate. To increase sequencing depth and limit assay-specific biases, different laboratories used diverse techniques to prepare libraries and sequence TCR repertoires. Between about 0.94 and 10 billion PBMCs per donor were obtained by leukapheresis. To estimate repertoire size and how much clonotypes are shared between individuals, the study performed deep sequencing of blood TCR repertoires from a few healthy adults.

Study-wide conclusions, independent of this receptor: Incomplete sequencing was indicated by rarefaction of sorted-subset datasets, despite the large sequencing depth. The genetic and exposure-history diversity represented was limited by the small number of donors. Larger estimated clonotype richness was generally found for naive subsets than for memory subsets. Based on pairwise subsampling, the degree of clonotype sharing among donors was expected to be affected by sequencing depth. Only blood was sampled, and tissue TCR repertoires likely differ from those in blood. Across a few donors, approximately 4.6% of naive CD4, approximately 4% of naive CD8, approximately 2.5% of memory CD4, and under 0.45% of memory CD8 clonotypes were shared. Compared with non-shared clonotypes, the clonotypes found in all four sorted-subset donors had higher generation probabilities.

This receptor chain uses TRBV7-2 and TRBJ2-1; tentative D gene TRBD2, with 5 bases matching. The sequenced sample consisted of memory CD4+ T cells sorted from blood. According to the study, the label for this sample's cell subset or site signals: CD45RA-negative fraction. The TCR was taken from a man aged 18-30 years in good health. CDR3 loop: CASSLAYAGYNEQFF. The nucleotide sequence is given as TGTGCCAGCAGCCTAGCCTATGCTGGGTACAATGAGCAGTTCTTC.